This T cell receptor beta chain was obtained from a study of early T cells in non-severe SARS-CoV-2 infection. The junction had 5 bases not matched to a gene; V was cut back by 4 bases and J by 4 bases. The CDR3 sequence is 15 residues long. The germline CDR1 and CDR2 sequences are MGHRA and YSYEKL. This clonotype showed up just a few times. The library protocol tagged individual cDNA molecules with unique molecular identifiers. One entry per CDR3 protein results from TCRdb running MiXCR on the 5' RACE reads. This sample has about 52,000 distinct CDR3 sequences; around 8% occur once, and the top ten carry 9.4%.

The chain joins TRBV4-1 to TRBJ2-3; 10 nucleotides align to TRBD1. The receptor comes from an adult who was a healthcare worker with PCR-confirmed SARS-CoV-2 infection or an uninfected control (not recorded which). What was sequenced was whole blood. The CDR3: CASSLAGQGADTQYF. The CDR3 coding sequence is TGCGCCAGCAGCCTAGCTGGACAGGGGGCAGATACGCAGTATTTT.